The 10 T cell receptor beta chains below were found in one sample sequenced in a study of relationships among human T cell subsets. TCR alpha and beta CDR3s were amplified from mRNA by semiquantitative ARM-PCR. Tagged nested gene-specific primers were used first, then communal superprimers amplified exponentially. TCRdb independently ran MiXCR on the multiplex PCR reads; one entry per CDR3 protein. The sample contains over 10,000 distinct CDR3 sequences, around 70% of which appear only once. After CD25, CD56 and CD294 bead selections, the flow-through was collected as Th1 cells. Sequencing was done on a sample of CD4+ Th1 cells sorted from blood. The source of these receptors is a middle-aged man in good health.

The chain joins TRBV4-2 to TRBJ2-7, with TRBD1 matching 9 bases. The CDR3 has 17 amino acids. J lost 5 bases, V lost 3 bases, and 14 bases had no gene match. Germline-derived CDR1 and CDR2 are LGHNA and YNFKEQ. The CDR3 region is CASSQRVAPDRGHEQYF. As DNA, the CDR3 is TGTGCCAGCAGCCAGAGGGTCGCCCCGGACAGGGGTCACGAGCAGTACTTC.

About this clonotype itself: An end of the junction differs from the germline gene, which may be a read error. CDR3 DNA sequence: TGTGCCAGCAGTTTAAGGGACTCTAGTTGTATCTTC. Translating it yields CASSLRDSSCIF. V usage is TRBV27 and J usage is TRBJ2-7, with a possible D match to TRBD2 (6 bases). This CDR3 is built from 12 residues. Germline assignment: CDR1 MNHEY and CDR2 SMNVEV (reference sequence).

The rearrangement links TRBV20-1 to TRBJ1-6; 7 bases align to TRBD1. V lost 5 bases to trimming and J lost 0 bases; unmatched junction nucleotides: 4. The germline V gene encodes CDR1 DFQATT and CDR2 SNEGSKA (reference sequence). CDR3 length: 15 amino acids. CDR3 bases: TGCAGTGCTCCGGACAGGAGCTCCTATAATTCACCCCTCCACTTT. This encodes CSAPDRSSYNSPLHF.

The chain has TRBV19 and TRBJ1-2, with TRBD1 identical over 7 bases. CDR1 and CDR2 (germline): LNHDA, SQIVND (reference sequence). This CDR3 is 13 amino acids long. With V trimmed by 8 bases and J by 1 base, 4 bases remained unmatched. The CDR3 sequence: CASSRDSNYGYTF. The DNA of the CDR3 is TGTGCCAGTTCCAGGGACAGTAACTATGGCTACACCTTC.

This clonotype was seen a handful of times. The genes are TRBV28 and TRBJ2-7, with TRBD1 identical over 9 bases. The CDR3 loop spans 14 amino acids. Germline CDR1 and CDR2: MDHEN and SYDVKM. Losses at the gene ends were 4 bases for V and 2 bases for J; bases not matched to a gene: 3. CDR3 DNA: TGTGCCAGCAGTTCCGGGACAGGGACCTACGAGCAGTACTTC. Protein sequence: CASSSGTGTYEQYF.

In its sample, this clonotype was seen a few times. This chain links TRBV14 with TRBJ1-6, with D hard to call. V lost 5 bases to trimming and J lost 7 bases, with 9 bases between them. This CDR3 region has 13 residues. Germline V gene data show CDR1 as SGHDN and CDR2 as FVKESK. CDR3 amino acids: CASSGRGNSPLHF. CDR3 nucleotides: TGTGCCAGCAGCGGACGAGGGAATTCACCCCTCCACTTT.

J is TRBJ1-2 and V is TRBV5-1, with a tentative D call TRBD1 (5 bases). There are 12 residues in the CDR3. Looked up from germline, CDR1 is SGHRS and CDR2 is YFSETQ. Trimming removed 0 bases at V and 6 bases at J, with 6 bases between. The CDR3 here is CASSLGGDGYTF. In DNA, the CDR3 is TGCGCCAGCAGCTTGGGAGGGGATGGCTACACCTTC.

This chain links TRBV11-2 with TRBJ1-1; D is ambiguous. The CDR3 totals 12 residues. CDR1 SGHAT and CDR2 FQNNGV come from the germline V gene. Trimming left V 2 bases short and J 4 bases short, with 5 bases between. CDR3 sequence reads: CASSLSLTEAFF. The CDR3 DNA reads as TGTGCCAGCAGCTTATCCCTCACTGAAGCTTTCTTT. Using reference TRBV11-2 and TRBJ1-1 for the parts outside the CDR3, the full variable domain is EAGVAQSPRYKIIEKRQSVAFWCNPISGHATLYWYQQILGQGPKLLIQFQNNGVVDDSQLPKDRFSAERLKGVDSTLKIQPAKLEDSAVYLCASSLSLTEAFFGQGTRLTVV.

V and J are TRBV20-1 and TRBJ2-3, with D unclear. Germline lookup yields CDR1 DFQATT and CDR2 SNEGSKA (reference sequence). The CDR3 covers 15 residues. V gave up 0 bases and J gave up 2 bases, with 12 bases separating them. CDR3 sequence: CSAREASGYTDTQYF. CDR3 nucleotide sequence: TGCAGTGCTAGAGAGGCTTCCGGCTACACAGATACGCAGTATTTT.

The rearrangement uses TRBV19 and TRBJ2-2; tentatively, D is TRBD1 (6 bases). This CDR3 contains 13 residues. CDR1 is LNHDA, CDR2 SQIVND, per germline (reference sequence). Trimming shortened V by 3 bases and J by 7 bases, and 9 bases separated the two germline ends. The CDR3 protein is CASSIDRSGELFF. In DNA form, the CDR3 reads TGTGCCAGTAGTATCGACAGGAGCGGGGAGCTGTTTTTT. Full variable domain (remainder filled in from reference TRBV19 and TRBJ2-2): DGGITQSPKYLFRKEGQNVTLSCEQNLNHDAMYWYRQDPGQGLRLIYYSQIVNDFQKGDIAEGYSVSREKKESFPLTVTSAQKNPTAFYLCASSIDRSGELFFGEGSRLTVL.